This T cell receptor (beta chain) comes out of a study of blood T cells in healthy people across ages. Ten or more counts support this clonotype. Primers used in a second PCR of about 6 to 11 cycles were a sample-barcoded 5' primer and a J-beta primer mix. Tags on each cDNA molecule came from a template-switch adaptor with 12 random nucleotides. TCRdb used MiXCR to reprocess the 5' RACE reads, holding one entry per CDR3 protein. The profile shows hundreds of thousands of distinct CDR3 sequences, less than 35% of them singletons. Each donor had around 10 milliliters of peripheral blood drawn. The sequence came from a woman older than 75 in good health. Sequencing used blood.

This chain's CDR3 is CASSKETGGTEAFF. The CDR3 coding sequence is TGTGCCAGCAGCAAGGAGACAGGGGGCACTGAAGCTTTCTTT. J is TRBJ1-1 and V is TRBV7-9; 9 positions agree with TRBD1. Losses at the gene ends were 5 bases for V and 4 bases for J; bases not matched to a gene: 5. The length of the CDR3 is 14 residues. The germline CDR1 and CDR2 sequences are SEHNR and FQNEAQ (reference sequence).